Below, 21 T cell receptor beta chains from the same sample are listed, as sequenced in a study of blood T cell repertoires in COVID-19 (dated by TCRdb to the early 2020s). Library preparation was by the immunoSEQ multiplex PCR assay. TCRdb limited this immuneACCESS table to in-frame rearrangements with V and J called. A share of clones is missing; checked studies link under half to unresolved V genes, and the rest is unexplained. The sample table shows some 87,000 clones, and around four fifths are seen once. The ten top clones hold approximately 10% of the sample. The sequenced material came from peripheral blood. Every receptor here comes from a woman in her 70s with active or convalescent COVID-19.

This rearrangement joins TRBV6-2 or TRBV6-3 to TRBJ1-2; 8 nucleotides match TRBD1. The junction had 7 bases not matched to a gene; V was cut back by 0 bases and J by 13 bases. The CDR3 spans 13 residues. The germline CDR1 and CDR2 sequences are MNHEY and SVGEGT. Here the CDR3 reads CASSYSYRGEGTF. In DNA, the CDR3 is TGTGCCAGCAGTTACTCGTACAGGGGGGAAGGCACCTTC.

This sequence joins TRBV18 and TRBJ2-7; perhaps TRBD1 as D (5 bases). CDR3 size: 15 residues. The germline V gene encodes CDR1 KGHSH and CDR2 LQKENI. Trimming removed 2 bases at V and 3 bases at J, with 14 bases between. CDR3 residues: CASSPGAGLSYEQYF. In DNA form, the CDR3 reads TGTGCCAGCTCACCAGGGGCAGGGTTAAGCTACGAGCAGTACTTC. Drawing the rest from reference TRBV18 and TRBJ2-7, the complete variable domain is NAGVMQNPRHLVRRRGQEARLRCSPMKGHSHVYWYRQLPEEGLKFMVYLQKENIIDESGMPKERFSAEFPKEGPSILRIQQVVRGDSAAYFCASSPGAGLSYEQYFGPGTRLTVT.

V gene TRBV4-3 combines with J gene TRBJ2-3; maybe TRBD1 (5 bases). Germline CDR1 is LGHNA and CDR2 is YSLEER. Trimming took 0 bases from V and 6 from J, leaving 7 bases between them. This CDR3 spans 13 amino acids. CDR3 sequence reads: CASSQERGDTQYF. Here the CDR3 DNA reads TGCGCCAGCAGCCAAGAAAGGGGTGATACGCAGTATTTT.

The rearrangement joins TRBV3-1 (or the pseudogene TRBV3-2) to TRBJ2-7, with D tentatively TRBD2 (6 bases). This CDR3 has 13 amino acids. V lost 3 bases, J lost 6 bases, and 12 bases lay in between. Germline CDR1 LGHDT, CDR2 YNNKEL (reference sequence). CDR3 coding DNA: TGTGCCAGCAGCCACTCGGCGGGGTTCGAGCAGTACTTC. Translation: CASSHSAGFEQYF.

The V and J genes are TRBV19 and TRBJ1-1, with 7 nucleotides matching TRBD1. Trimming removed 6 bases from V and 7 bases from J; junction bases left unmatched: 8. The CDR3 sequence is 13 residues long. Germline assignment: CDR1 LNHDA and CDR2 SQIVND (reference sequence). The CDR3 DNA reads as TGTGCCAGTAGCGTAGCGGACAGGAGTGAAGCTTTCTTT. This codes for CASSVADRSEAFF.

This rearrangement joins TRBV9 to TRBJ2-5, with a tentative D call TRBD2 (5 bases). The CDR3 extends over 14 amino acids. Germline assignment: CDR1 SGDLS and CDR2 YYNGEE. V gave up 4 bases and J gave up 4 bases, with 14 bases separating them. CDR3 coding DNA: TGTGCCAGCAGCTCGCTAGAGGGTCTAGAGACCCAGTACTTC. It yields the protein CASSSLEGLETQYF.

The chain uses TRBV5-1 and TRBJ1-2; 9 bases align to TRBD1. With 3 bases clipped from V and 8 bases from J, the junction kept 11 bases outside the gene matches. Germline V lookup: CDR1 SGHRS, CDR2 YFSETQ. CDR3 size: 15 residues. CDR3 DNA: TGCGCCAGCAGCTCCCCGAATACAGGGGGCGGAGGCTACACCTTC. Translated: CASSSPNTGGGGYTF.

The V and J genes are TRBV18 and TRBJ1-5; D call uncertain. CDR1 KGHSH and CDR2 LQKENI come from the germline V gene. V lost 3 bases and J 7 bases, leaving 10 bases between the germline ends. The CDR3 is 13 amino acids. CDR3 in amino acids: CASSPGAQQPQHF. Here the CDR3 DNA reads TGTGCCAGCTCACCGGGCGCTCAGCAGCCCCAGCATTTT.

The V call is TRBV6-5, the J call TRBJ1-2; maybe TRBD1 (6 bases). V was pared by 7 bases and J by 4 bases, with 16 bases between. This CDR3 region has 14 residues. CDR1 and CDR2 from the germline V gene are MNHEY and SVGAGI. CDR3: CASTGRPQGYGYTF. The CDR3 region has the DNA TGTGCCAGCACCGGGCGACCACAGGGCTATGGCTACACCTTC.

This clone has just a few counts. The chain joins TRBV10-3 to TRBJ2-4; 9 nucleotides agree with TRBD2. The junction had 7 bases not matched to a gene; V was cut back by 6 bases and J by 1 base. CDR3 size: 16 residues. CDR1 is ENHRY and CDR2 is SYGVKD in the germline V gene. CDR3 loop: CAISSGTSWAKNIQYF. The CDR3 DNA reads TGTGCCATCAGCTCCGGGACTAGCTGGGCCAAAAACATTCAGTACTTC.

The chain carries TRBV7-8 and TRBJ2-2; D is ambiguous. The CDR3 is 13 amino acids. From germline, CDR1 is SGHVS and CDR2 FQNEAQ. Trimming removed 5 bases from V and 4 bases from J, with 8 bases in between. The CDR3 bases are TGTGCCAGCAGCCCAGCCAGCACCGGGGAGCTGTTTTTT. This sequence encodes CASSPASTGELFF.

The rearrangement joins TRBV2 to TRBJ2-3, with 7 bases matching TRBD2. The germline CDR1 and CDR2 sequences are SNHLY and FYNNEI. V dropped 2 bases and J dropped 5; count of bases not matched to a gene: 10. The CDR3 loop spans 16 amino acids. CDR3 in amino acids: CASSERETSYRDTQYF. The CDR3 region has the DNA TGTGCCAGCAGTGAACGTGAGACTAGCTATCGAGATACGCAGTATTTT.

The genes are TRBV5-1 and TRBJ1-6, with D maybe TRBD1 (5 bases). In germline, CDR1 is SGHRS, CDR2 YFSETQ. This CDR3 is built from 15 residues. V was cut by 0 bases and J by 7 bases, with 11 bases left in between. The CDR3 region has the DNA TGCGCCAGCAGCTTGGGACAGAAAGGGAATTCACCCCTCCACTTT. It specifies CASSLGQKGNSPLHF.

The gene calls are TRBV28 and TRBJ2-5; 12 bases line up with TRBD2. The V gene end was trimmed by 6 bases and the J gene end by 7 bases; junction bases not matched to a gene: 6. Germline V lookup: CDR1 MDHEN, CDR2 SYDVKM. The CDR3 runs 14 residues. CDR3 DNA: TGTGCCAGCAGCAAGCTGGGACTAGCGGGGACCCAGTACTTC. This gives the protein CASSKLGLAGTQYF.

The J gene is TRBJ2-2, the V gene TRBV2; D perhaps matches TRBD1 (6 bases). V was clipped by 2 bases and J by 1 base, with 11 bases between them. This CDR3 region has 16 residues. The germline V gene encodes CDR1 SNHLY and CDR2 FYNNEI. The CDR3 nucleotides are TGTGCCAGCAGTGAACAGGGACACTGGAACACCGGGGAGCTGTTTTTT. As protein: CASSEQGHWNTGELFF.

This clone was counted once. This CDR3 is CSGQQGAGEKLFF. The CDR3, as DNA: TGCAGCGGGCAACAGGGGGCCGGGGAAAAACTGTTTTTT. This rearrangement joins TRBV29-1 to TRBJ1-4, with 9 bases lining up with TRBD1. The germline CDR1 and CDR2 sequences are SQVTM and ANQGSEA. The CDR3 has 13 residues. Trimming cost V 7 bases and J 8 bases; bases outside gene matches: 8.

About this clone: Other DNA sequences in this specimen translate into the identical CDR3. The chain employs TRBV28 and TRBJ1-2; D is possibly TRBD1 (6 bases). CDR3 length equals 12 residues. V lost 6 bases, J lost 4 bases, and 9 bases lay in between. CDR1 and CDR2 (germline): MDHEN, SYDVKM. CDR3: CASSLQGYGYTF. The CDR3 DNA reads TGTGCCAGCAGCCTACAGGGCTATGGCTACACCTTC.

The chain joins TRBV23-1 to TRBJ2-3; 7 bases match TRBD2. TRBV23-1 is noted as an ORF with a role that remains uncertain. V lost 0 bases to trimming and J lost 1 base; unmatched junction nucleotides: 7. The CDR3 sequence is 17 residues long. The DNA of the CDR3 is TGCGCCAGCAGTCAATCGGGAGGGACGTTGGGCACAGATACGCAGTATTTT. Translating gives CASSQSGGTLGTDTQYF.

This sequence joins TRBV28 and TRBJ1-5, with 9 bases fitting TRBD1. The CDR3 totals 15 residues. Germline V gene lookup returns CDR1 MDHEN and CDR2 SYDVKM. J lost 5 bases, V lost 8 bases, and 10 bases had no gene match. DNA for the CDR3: TGTGCCAGCTCGAAACCGGGACAGGGCCATCAGCCCCAGCATTTT. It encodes CASSKPGQGHQPQHF. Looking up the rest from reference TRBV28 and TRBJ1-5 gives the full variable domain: DVKVTQSSRYLVKRTGEKVFLECVQDMDHENMFWYRQDPGLGLRLIYFSYDVKMKEKGDIPEGYSVSREKKERFSLILESASTNQTSMYLCASSKPGQGHQPQHFGDGTRLSIL.

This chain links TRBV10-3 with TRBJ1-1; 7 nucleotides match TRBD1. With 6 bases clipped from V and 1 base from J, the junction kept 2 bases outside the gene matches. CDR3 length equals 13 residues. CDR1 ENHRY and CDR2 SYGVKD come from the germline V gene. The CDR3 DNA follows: TGTGCCATCAGGGGACAGTCGAACACTGAAGCTTTCTTT. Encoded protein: CAIRGQSNTEAFF.

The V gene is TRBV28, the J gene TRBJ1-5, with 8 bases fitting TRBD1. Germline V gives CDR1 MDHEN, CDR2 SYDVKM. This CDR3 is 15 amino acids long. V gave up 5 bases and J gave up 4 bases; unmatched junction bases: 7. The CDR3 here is CASSTPDRANQPQHF. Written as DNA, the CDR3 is TGTGCCAGCAGTACCCCGGACAGGGCTAATCAGCCCCAGCATTTT.